This TCR beta chain is drawn from a study of cytomegalovirus exposure and HLA in healthy donors. Study context: There were roughly 110 million unique TCR beta sequences, drawn from approximately 180 million T cells, in an earlier analysis.

Nominally healthy donors were sampled, though unrecorded immune exposures were likely. PCR amplification relied on 60 Vbeta primers (plus 13 Jbeta primers). Profiling relied on immunoSEQ multiplex PCR, and the TCRdb table lists in-frame clones only, not all of them. The sample lists about 140,000 clones, 80% occurring once. Germline V gene data show CDR1 as SGHVS and CDR2 as FQNEAQ. The CDR3 is 16 residues long. As regards this clone: Its target is not known.

Study results and caveats: Most of the TCR beta V segments (in an earlier analysis) were productive either about 87% or about 30% of the time.

The V call is TRBV7-8, the J call TRBJ2-5; 8 bases align to TRBD2. With the DNA end fitting TRBJ2-7 better, the J assignment may be wrong. The sequenced sample consisted of PBMCs. This TCR was sampled from a man aged 50-59 years in good health and CMV-seronegative. Written as DNA, the CDR3 is TGTGCCAGCAGCTTATCCGCCAAGCGGGAGAGCTACGAGCAGTACTTC. Its protein product is CASSLSAKRESYEQYF.